Each of the 31 T cell receptor beta chains below was sequenced from the same sample in a study of shared clonotypes between healthy human individuals. Sequencing was performed with immunoSEQ multiplex PCR; in TCRdb, only in-frame clones are kept and a portion is missing. The table shows over 400,000 clones, with almost 80% occurring only once. What was sequenced was PBMCs. The receptors shown here come from a woman between 35 and 50 years old in good health. Some clones in this sample may be carry-over from other donors' samples.

There are a few counts of this clone. This chain links TRBV5-1 with TRBJ2-2, with D hard to call. Germline CDR1 is SGHRS and CDR2 is YFSETQ. V shed 0 bases and J shed 4 bases, with 4 bases lying between them. There are 13 residues in the CDR3. The CDR3 is CASSLVVTGELFF. The CDR3 region has the DNA TGCGCCAGCAGCTTGGTCGTCACCGGGGAGCTGTTTTTT. Full variable domain (rest looked up from reference TRBV5-1 and TRBJ2-2): KAGVTQTPRYLIKTRGQQVTLSCSPISGHRSVSWYQQTPGQGLQFLFEYFSETQRNKGNFPGRFSGRQFSNSRSEMNVSTLELGDSALYLCASSLVVTGELFFGEGSRLTVL.

The J gene is TRBJ1-1, the V gene TRBV5-6; D might be TRBD1 (6 bases). Trimming took off 4 bases at V and 1 base at J, with 8 bases between the two ends. This CDR3 spans 13 amino acids. CDR1 SGHDT and CDR2 YYEEEE come from the germline V gene. CDR3 nucleotide sequence: TGTGCCAGCAGCGTGGACAGGAACACTGAAGCTTTCTTT. It encodes CASSVDRNTEAFF.

This rearrangement joins TRBV10-1 to TRBJ2-7; D is possibly TRBD1 (5 bases). This CDR3 is 14 amino acids long. The ends were cut back, 0 bases at V and 2 bases at J, with 8 bases in the middle. Germline loops: CDR1 WNHNN, CDR2 SYGVQD (reference sequence). CDR3 in amino acids: CASSESTAPYEQYF. For the CDR3, the DNA is TGCGCCAGCAGTGAGTCGACAGCCCCCTACGAGCAGTACTTC.

The rearrangement uses TRBV5-1 and TRBJ1-2; 9 bases are shared with TRBD1. Germline CDR1 SGHRS, CDR2 YFSETQ. The CDR3 consists of 16 residues. V shed 1 base, J shed 5 bases, and the junction held 9 bases outside the gene matches. CDR3 in amino acids: CASSLQGTGSNYGYTF. The CDR3 DNA is TGCGCCAGCAGCTTGCAAGGGACAGGGAGTAATTATGGCTACACCTTC.

To note about this clone: A junction boundary mismatches the germline segment, possibly from a read error. The CDR3, as DNA: TGTGCTAGCAGCTTAGTAATGGGGGAGTCATCCTACAATGAGCAGTTCTTC. This translates into CASSLVMGESSYNEQFF. This sequence joins TRBV7-7 and TRBJ2-1; D may correspond to TRBD1 or TRBD2 (5 bases each). Germline values: CDR1 SSHAT, CDR2 FNYEAQ (reference sequence). The length of the CDR3 is 17 residues.

The genes are TRBV14 and TRBJ2-7, with 14 bases that match TRBD2. The germline gives CDR1 SGHDN, CDR2 FVKESK. V was clipped by 5 bases and J by 6 bases; unmatched bases: 3. This CDR3 spans 14 amino acids. The CDR3 reads CASSGLAGGSEQYF. CDR3 nucleotides: TGTGCCAGCAGCGGACTAGCGGGAGGAAGCGAGCAGTACTTC.

The chain uses TRBV10-3 and TRBJ1-2; 7 nucleotides match TRBD1. The CDR3 is made up of 14 amino acids. V lost 5 bases and J lost 5; bases outside the gene matches: 8. Germline V gene data show CDR1 as ENHRY and CDR2 as SYGVKD. Written as DNA, the CDR3 is TGTGCCATCAGTACAGGGGAAGGAGAATATGGCTACACCTTC. Its protein is CAISTGEGEYGYTF.

A few counts support this clone. This chain joins TRBV28 and TRBJ1-1; TRBD1 aligns across 10 bases. The CDR3 loop spans 21 amino acids. Germline V gives CDR1 MDHEN, CDR2 SYDVKM. The junction had 18 bases not matched to a gene; V was cut back by 2 bases and J by 0 bases. CDR3 region: CASSLDTHNPGQGRLNTEAFF. In nucleotides, the CDR3 is TGTGCCAGCAGTTTAGATACCCATAATCCGGGACAGGGGCGCTTGAACACTGAAGCTTTCTTT.

This chain links TRBV28 with TRBJ1-3; D possibly corresponds to TRBD1 (5 bases). V was trimmed by 6 bases and J by 0 bases, leaving 9 bases between them. Germline CDR1 is MDHEN and CDR2 is SYDVKM. The CDR3 runs 14 residues. CDR3 sequence (DNA): TGTGCCAGCAGGACAACAGGCTCTGGAAACACCATATATTTT. Translated: CASRTTGSGNTIYF. Complete variable domain (other parts from reference TRBV28 and TRBJ1-3): DVKVTQSSRYLVKRTGEKVFLECVQDMDHENMFWYRQDPGLGLRLIYFSYDVKMKEKGDIPEGYSVSREKKERFSLILESASTNQTSMYLCASRTTGSGNTIYFGEGSWLTVV.

V and J are TRBV6-1 and TRBJ2-5, with D perhaps matching TRBD1 (6 bases). The DNA end is a closer match to TRBJ2-7, so the J assignment may be wrong. This CDR3 region has 13 residues. The germline gives CDR1 MNHNS, CDR2 SASEGT. The CDR3 DNA is TGTGCCAGCAGTGAAACAGGGAAAAGCGAGCAGTACTTC. Protein: CASSETGKSEQYF.

Remarks on this clone: The sample holds other DNA sequences that translate to the same CDR3. The genes are TRBV7-6 and TRBJ2-1, with 7 bases matching TRBD2. The CDR3 loop spans 14 amino acids. Germline trimming cut 1 base from V and 5 bases from J; bases unmatched to any gene: 2. Germline V gene lookup returns CDR1 SGHVS and CDR2 FNYEAQ. The CDR3 loop reads CASSLGLADNEQFF. The CDR3 bases are TGTGCCAGCAGCTTAGGTCTAGCGGACAATGAGCAGTTCTTC.

The V gene is TRBV7-2, the J gene TRBJ1-1; possible D gene TRBD1, 6 bases. This CDR3 comprises 15 residues. Trimming cost V 5 bases and J 3 bases, with 16 bases left between them. Germline CDR1 is SGHTA and CDR2 is FQGNSA. The CDR3 DNA reads as TGTGCCAGCAGCCCCCGGACAACAGGGTACACTGAAGCTTTCTTT. It codes for CASSPRTTGYTEAFF.

The J gene is TRBJ2-4, the V gene TRBV2, with D possibly TRBD1 on 6 matching bases. Trimming stripped 6 bases from V and 1 base from J, with 10 bases between. CDR1 is SNHLY and CDR2 is FYNNEI in the germline V gene. The CDR3 length is 14 residues. DNA for the CDR3: TGTGCCAGCAGCCAAGACAGGGCCAAAAACATTCAGTACTTC. It is translated as CASSQDRAKNIQYF.

V gene TRBV27 combines with J gene TRBJ1-1; D not certain. The CDR3 runs to 14 residues. Per the germline V gene, CDR1 is MNHEY and CDR2 is SMNVEV (reference sequence). The germline V and J ends were trimmed by 2 bases and 4 bases, with 11 bases remaining between them. CDR3 sequence: CASSLHESGTEAFF. The CDR3 DNA is TGTGCCAGCAGTTTACATGAAAGTGGCACTGAAGCTTTCTTT.

The genes are TRBV7-8 and TRBJ2-2; possibly TRBD1 or TRBD2 for D (7 bases each). V lost 10 bases to trimming and J lost 5 bases, with 14 bases between them. This CDR3 is built from 13 residues. Looked up from germline, CDR1 is SGHVS and CDR2 is FQNEAQ. The CDR3 DNA reads TGTGCCATCAATCAGGGGGGGACCGGGGAGCTGTTTTTT. It specifies CAINQGGTGELFF.

The V call is TRBV5-1, the J call TRBJ2-1; no clear D. The CDR3 is 11 amino acids. The V end lost 2 bases, the J end lost 7 bases, and 4 bases lay between the germline ends. Germline CDR1 SGHRS, CDR2 YFSETQ. CDR3 bases: TGCGCCAGCAGCTTTATGAATGAGCAGTTCTTC. Encoded protein: CASSFMNEQFF.

The chain uses TRBV5-4 and TRBJ1-1; no clear D. This CDR3 is 15 amino acids long. The germline gives CDR1 SGHNT, CDR2 YYREEE (reference sequence). Deletions cut 2 bases from V and 0 bases from J, with 11 bases between. As DNA, the CDR3 is TGTGCCAGCAGCTTAGGCAGGCCTATGAACACTGAAGCTTTCTTT. The encoded protein is CASSLGRPMNTEAFF.

This rearrangement joins TRBV7-9 to TRBJ2-7, with D perhaps TRBD2 (5 bases). The CDR3 sequence is 17 residues long. V shed 1 base and J shed 9 bases, with 25 bases lying between them. The germline gives CDR1 SEHNR, CDR2 FQNEAQ (reference sequence). The CDR3 spells CASSLVPGTALQNGQYF. The CDR3 DNA reads TGTGCCAGCAGCTTAGTGCCGGGAACCGCTTTACAGAACGGGCAGTACTTC.

V usage is TRBV28 and J usage is TRBJ2-1; 10 bases are a match to TRBD2. V dropped 5 bases and J dropped 6; count of bases not matched to a gene: 7. Germline V lookup: CDR1 MDHEN, CDR2 SYDVKM. CDR3 size: 15 residues. CDR3 loop: CASSLLAGDINEQFF. The DNA for the CDR3 is TGTGCCAGCAGTCTGCTAGCGGGAGACATCAATGAGCAGTTCTTC.

The V gene is TRBV6-1, the J gene TRBJ1-1; possible D gene TRBD1, 5 bases. The V end lost 11 bases, the J end lost 1 base, and 17 bases lay between the germline ends. Looked up from germline, CDR1 is MNHNS and CDR2 is SASEGT. This CDR3 contains 14 residues. The DNA of the CDR3 is TGTGCCGGCTACTCCTGGGGGGAGAACACTGAAGCTTTCTTT. Its protein product is CAGYSWGENTEAFF.

This chain joins TRBV29-1 and TRBJ2-7; no reliable D call. The CDR3 length is 11 residues. Germline CDR1 reads SQVTM; CDR2 reads ANQGSEA. V lost 4 bases and J lost 3, with 7 bases in between. The CDR3 loop reads CSVGTRYEQYF. The DNA for the CDR3 is TGCAGCGTTGGGACCCGCTACGAGCAGTACTTC.

The rearrangement uses TRBV5-4 and TRBJ2-1, with D tentatively TRBD1 (6 bases). Trimming removed 4 bases from V and 0 bases from J, with 11 bases in between. The CDR3 contains 15 residues. The V gene's germline CDR1 is SGHNT and CDR2 YYREEE (reference sequence). CDR3 bases: TGTGCCAGCAGCCGGGACACCAGCTCCTACAATGAGCAGTTCTTC. This sequence encodes CASSRDTSSYNEQFF.

The rearrangement joins TRBV6-1 to TRBJ2-5; D is uncertain. The end of the DNA is better explained by TRBJ2-7, so the J call may be wrong. CDR3 length equals 15 residues. Germline V gives CDR1 MNHNS, CDR2 SASEGT. CDR3 region: CASSELRHGTYEQYF. For the CDR3, the DNA is TGTGCCAGCAGTGAACTCCGTCACGGAACCTACGAGCAGTACTTC.

The chain combines TRBV30 with TRBJ1-1; tentative D call: TRBD1 (6 bases). The length of the CDR3 is 13 residues. The V gene lost 4 bases and the J gene lost 0 bases, with 9 bases spanning the gap. Germline values: CDR1 GTSNPN, CDR2 SVGIG (reference sequence). The CDR3 sequence: CAWMGHLNTEAFF. For the CDR3, the DNA is TGTGCCTGGATGGGACACCTGAACACTGAAGCTTTCTTT.

V usage is TRBV19 and J usage is TRBJ1-1, with D possibly TRBD1 on 5 matching bases. The V end was cut by 1 base, the J end by 5 bases, with 11 bases between. Germline loops: CDR1 LNHDA, CDR2 SQIVND (reference sequence). The CDR3 extends over 14 amino acids. CDR3 in amino acids: CASSIAGIWTEAFF. The CDR3, as DNA: TGTGCCAGTAGTATAGCAGGGATCTGGACTGAAGCTTTCTTT.

V and J are TRBV5-1 and TRBJ2-7; TRBD1 is a possible D gene (6 bases). The V and J ends lost 0 bases and 3 bases respectively, with 7 bases between them. This CDR3 contains 13 residues. CDR1 is SGHRS, CDR2 YFSETQ, per germline. For the CDR3, the DNA is TGCGCCAGCAGCTTGGGGACAGTCTACGAGCAGTACTTC. Translation: CASSLGTVYEQYF. The whole variable domain, remainder taken from reference TRBV5-1 and TRBJ2-7, is KAGVTQTPRYLIKTRGQQVTLSCSPISGHRSVSWYQQTPGQGLQFLFEYFSETQRNKGNFPGRFSGRQFSNSRSEMNVSTLELGDSALYLCASSLGTVYEQYFGPGTRLTVT.

J is TRBJ2-7 and V is TRBV10-1; no reliable D call. V was trimmed by 9 bases and J by 7 bases, leaving 4 bases between them. This CDR3 is 8 amino acids long. Per the germline V gene, CDR1 is WNHNN and CDR2 is SYGVQD (reference sequence). CDR3 DNA sequence: TGCGCCAGAGGGGAGCAGTACTTC. The encoded protein is CARGEQYF.

The rearrangement uses TRBV5-4 and TRBJ2-3; possibly TRBD2 for D (6 bases). Trimming cost V 1 base and J 1 base, with 7 bases left between them. In germline, CDR1 is SGHNT, CDR2 YYREEE (reference sequence). The CDR3 covers 14 residues. The DNA of the CDR3 is TGTGCCAGCAGCTTGTGGGGGGGCACAGATACGCAGTATTTT. Amino acid sequence: CASSLWGGTDTQYF. Complete variable domain (other parts from reference TRBV5-4 and TRBJ2-3): ETGVTQSPTHLIKTRGQQVTLRCSSQSGHNTVSWYQQALGQGPQFIFQYYREEENGRGNFPPRFSGLQFPNYSSELNVNALELDDSALYLCASSLWGGTDTQYFGPGTRLTVL.

V is TRBV19 and J is TRBJ2-7; D is uncertain. Germline values: CDR1 LNHDA, CDR2 SQIVND (reference sequence). This CDR3 spans 13 amino acids. The germline V and J ends were trimmed by 3 bases and 2 bases, with 8 bases remaining between them. In nucleotides, the CDR3 is TGTGCCAGTAGTATCTCCCATCCCTACGAGCAGTACTTC. Amino acids: CASSISHPYEQYF.

This clone was seen only a few times. The chain links TRBV5-6 to TRBJ2-1, with 9 bases fitting TRBD2. The germline gives CDR1 SGHDT, CDR2 YYEEEE. V trimming: 2 bases; J trimming: 7 bases; junction bases outside the gene matches: 13. This CDR3 region has 17 residues. This CDR3 reads CASSFFSGTSKVNEQFF. In nucleotides, the CDR3 is TGTGCCAGCAGCTTCTTCTCCGGGACTAGCAAAGTGAATGAGCAGTTCTTC.

The chain uses TRBV5-6 and TRBJ2-1; D is uncertain. The CDR3 spans 11 residues. In germline, CDR1 is SGHDT, CDR2 YYEEEE. Trimming took off 0 bases at V and 10 bases at J, with 5 bases between the two ends. DNA of the CDR3: TGTGCCAGCAGCTTGGCGGAAGAGCAGTTCTTC. Protein: CASSLAEEQFF.